What follows describes a single T cell receptor (beta chain). This sample is part of a study of blood T cell repertoires in COVID-19. V was clipped by 2 bases and J by 2 bases, with 7 bases between them. Germline CDR1 reads MNHNS; CDR2 reads SASEGT. The CDR3 contains 14 residues. Only in-frame clones appear in the TCRdb table, and some are missing; sequencing was by immunoSEQ multiplex PCR. The sample contains 200,000 to 250,000 clones, roughly 80% of which appear only once. The clonotype was recovered from a woman at least 80 years old with acute or convalescent COVID-19. The specimen sequenced was peripheral blood. This sequence joins TRBV6-1 and TRBJ1-5, with unresolved D. CDR3 nucleotide sequence: TGTGCCAGCAGTGAAAGGCTAGGCAATCAGCCCCAGCATTTT. Translated: CASSERLGNQPQHF.